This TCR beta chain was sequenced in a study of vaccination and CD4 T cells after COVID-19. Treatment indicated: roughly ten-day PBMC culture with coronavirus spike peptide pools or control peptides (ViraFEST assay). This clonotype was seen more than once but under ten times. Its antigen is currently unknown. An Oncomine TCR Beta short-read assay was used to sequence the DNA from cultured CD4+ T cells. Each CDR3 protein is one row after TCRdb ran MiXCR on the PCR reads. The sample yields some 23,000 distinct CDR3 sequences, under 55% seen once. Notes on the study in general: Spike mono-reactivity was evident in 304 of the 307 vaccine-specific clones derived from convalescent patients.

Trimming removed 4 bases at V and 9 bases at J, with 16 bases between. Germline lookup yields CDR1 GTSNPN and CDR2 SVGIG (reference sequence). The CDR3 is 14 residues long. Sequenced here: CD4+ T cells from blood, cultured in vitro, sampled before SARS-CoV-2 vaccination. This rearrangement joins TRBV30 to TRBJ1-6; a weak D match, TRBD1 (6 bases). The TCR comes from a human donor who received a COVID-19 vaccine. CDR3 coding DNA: TGTGCCTGGAACGCCGGGGGGGGCGGTTCACCCCTCCACTTT. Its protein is CAWNAGGGGSPLHF.